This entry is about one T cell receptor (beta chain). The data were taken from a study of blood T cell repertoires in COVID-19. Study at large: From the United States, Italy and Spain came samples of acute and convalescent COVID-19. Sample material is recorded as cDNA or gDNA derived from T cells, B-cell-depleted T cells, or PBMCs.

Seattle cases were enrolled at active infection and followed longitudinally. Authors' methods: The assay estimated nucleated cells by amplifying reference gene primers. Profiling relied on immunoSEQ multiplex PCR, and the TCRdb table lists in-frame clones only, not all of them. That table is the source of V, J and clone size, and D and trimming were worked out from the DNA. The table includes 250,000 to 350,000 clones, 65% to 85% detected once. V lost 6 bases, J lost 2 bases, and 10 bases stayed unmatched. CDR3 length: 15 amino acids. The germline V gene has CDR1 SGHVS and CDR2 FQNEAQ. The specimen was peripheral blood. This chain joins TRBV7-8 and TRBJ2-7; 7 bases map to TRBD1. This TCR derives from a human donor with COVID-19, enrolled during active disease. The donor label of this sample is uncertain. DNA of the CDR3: TGTGCCAGCAGACCACTACAGGGGAGAGCCTACGAGCAGTACTTC. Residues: CASRPLQGRAYEQYF.